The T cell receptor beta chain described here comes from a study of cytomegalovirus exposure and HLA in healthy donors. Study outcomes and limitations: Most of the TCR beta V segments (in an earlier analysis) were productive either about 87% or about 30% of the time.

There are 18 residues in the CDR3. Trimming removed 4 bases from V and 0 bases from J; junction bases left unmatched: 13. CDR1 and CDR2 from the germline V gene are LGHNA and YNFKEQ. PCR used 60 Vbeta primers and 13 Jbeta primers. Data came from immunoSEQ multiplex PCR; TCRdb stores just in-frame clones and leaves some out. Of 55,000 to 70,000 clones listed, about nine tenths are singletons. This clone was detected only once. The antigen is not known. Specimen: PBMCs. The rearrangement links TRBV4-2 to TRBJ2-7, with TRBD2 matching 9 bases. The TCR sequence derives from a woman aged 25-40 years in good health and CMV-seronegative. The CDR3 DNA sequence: TGTGCCAGCAGCCTGAGTAGCGGGAGCGATTTCAGCTCCTACGAGCAGTACTTC. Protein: CASSLSSGSDFSSYEQYF.